This T cell receptor (beta chain) was observed in a study of T cell clonality in common variable immunodeficiency. Study results and caveats: In common variable immunodeficiency, TCR beta chains reportedly carried fewer deletions and N-nucleotide insertions.

Equal genomic DNA amounts from CVID and control samples were sequenced. TCRdb's table, derived via immunoSEQ multiplex PCR, lists solely in-frame clones and lacks some. The sample presents approximately 35,000 clones, none singletons. With V trimmed by 4 bases and J by 7 bases, 6 bases remained unmatched. This CDR3 is built from 15 residues. CDR1 is MNHEY, CDR2 SVGEGT, per germline. This clone was seen only a few times. Its antigen is unknown. The read ends 3 residues shy of where the CDR3 ends; the end is completed using the germline J gene. Of CVID subjects, under 16 were female and 29 male, mean age approximately 40. Each donor provided 5 to 8 ml of heparinized whole blood.

This chain joins TRBV6-2 or TRBV6-3 and TRBJ2-1, with TRBD2 matching 11 bases. The clonotype comes from a human donor with common variable immunodeficiency. The sequencing sample was made of peripheral blood mononuclear cells. The CDR3 reads CASSWGLAERNEQFF. Incomplete CDR3 DNA: TGTGCCAGCAGTTGGGGACTAGCGGAAAGGAATGAG.